This is a list of T cell receptor beta chains from one sample in a study of blood T cells in healthy people across ages. One entry per CDR3 protein results from TCRdb running MiXCR on the 5' RACE reads. Here the sample spans roughly 1.6 million distinct CDR3 sequences, about 35% being singletons. The specimen was blood. All receptors derive from a woman aged 30 to 39 in good health. The CDR3 runs from the conserved cysteine through the conserved F or W. The order of the fields is D gene, V gene, clone size, J gene, CDR3 protein, CDR3 DNA. D genes are given only for firm matches. Part of the rows lack a size; the others show once, few, many or a class for expanded clones.

d_gene: -; v_gene: TRBV2; abundance: -; j_gene: TRBJ1-2; CDR3aa: CASSDDGRNYGYTF; CDR3nt: TGTGCCAGCAGTGATGATGGGAGAAACTATGGCTACACCTTC
d_gene: -; v_gene: TRBV7-8; abundance: -; j_gene: TRBJ2-7; CDR3aa: CASSPRTGVGLYEQYF; CDR3nt: TGTGCCAGCAGCCCGCGGACTGGTGTTGGACTCTATGAGCAGTACTTC
d_gene: -; v_gene: TRBV28; abundance: -; j_gene: TRBJ2-7; CDR3aa: CATKLTGTSSSYEQYF; CDR3nt: TGTGCCACCAAGTTAACCGGGACATCGAGCTCCTACGAGCAGTACTTC
d_gene: -; v_gene: TRBV29-1; abundance: -; j_gene: TRBJ1-2; CDR3aa: CSVVEDGYTF; CDR3nt: TGCAGCGTTGTCGAGGATGGCTACACCTTC
d_gene: TRBD2; v_gene: TRBV4-1; abundance: -; j_gene: TRBJ2-7; CDR3aa: CASSQEGRGAYEQYF; CDR3nt: TGCGCCAGCAGCCAAGAGGGGCGGGGGGCCTACGAGCAGTACTTC
d_gene: -; v_gene: TRBV9; abundance: -; j_gene: TRBJ2-1; CDR3aa: CASSPGAASYNEQFF; CDR3nt: TGTGCCAGCAGCCCCGGGGCCGCCTCCTACAATGAGCAGTTCTTC
d_gene: -; v_gene: TRBV28; abundance: -; j_gene: TRBJ1-1; CDR3aa: CASSLSPGPLNTEAFF; CDR3nt: TGTGCCAGCAGTTTATCCCCGGGACCGCTGAACACTGAAGCTTTCTTT
d_gene: TRBD2; v_gene: TRBV3-1; abundance: -; j_gene: TRBJ2-1; CDR3aa: CASSQNSGRTFF; CDR3nt: TGTGCCAGCAGCCAAAACAGCGGGAGAACGTTCTTC
d_gene: -; v_gene: TRBV20-1; abundance: few; j_gene: TRBJ2-7; CDR3aa: CSAPPRGVHEQYF; CDR3nt: TGCAGTGCCCCCCCGAGGGGAGTGCACGAGCAGTACTTC
d_gene: TRBD2; v_gene: TRBV20-1; abundance: -; j_gene: TRBJ2-7; CDR3aa: CSARALEREYSYEQYF; CDR3nt: TGCAGTGCTAGAGCCCTGGAGCGGGAGTATTCCTACGAGCAGTACTTC
d_gene: -; v_gene: TRBV5-6; abundance: -; j_gene: TRBJ1-1; CDR3aa: CASSEGTAPEAFF; CDR3nt: TGTGCCAGCAGCGAAGGAACCGCGCCTGAAGCTTTCTTT
d_gene: TRBD2; v_gene: TRBV12-3/TRBV12-4; abundance: -; j_gene: TRBJ2-2; CDR3aa: CASRRLGGLAMTGELFF; CDR3nt: TGTGCCAGCAGACGTTTGGGTGGACTAGCAATGACCGGGGAGCTGTTTTTT